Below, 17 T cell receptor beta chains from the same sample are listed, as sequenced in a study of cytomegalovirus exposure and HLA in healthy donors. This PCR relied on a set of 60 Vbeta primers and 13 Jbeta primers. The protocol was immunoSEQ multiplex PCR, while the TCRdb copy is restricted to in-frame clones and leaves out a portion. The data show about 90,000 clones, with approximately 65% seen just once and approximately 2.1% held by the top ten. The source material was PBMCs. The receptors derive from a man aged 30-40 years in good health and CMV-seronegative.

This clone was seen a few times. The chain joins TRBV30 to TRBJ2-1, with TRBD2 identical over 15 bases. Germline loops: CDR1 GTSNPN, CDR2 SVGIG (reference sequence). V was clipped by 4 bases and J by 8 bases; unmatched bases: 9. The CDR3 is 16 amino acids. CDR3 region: CAWTRGLAGGGDEQFF. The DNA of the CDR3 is TGTGCCTGGACCAGGGGACTAGCGGGGGGCGGGGATGAGCAGTTCTTC.

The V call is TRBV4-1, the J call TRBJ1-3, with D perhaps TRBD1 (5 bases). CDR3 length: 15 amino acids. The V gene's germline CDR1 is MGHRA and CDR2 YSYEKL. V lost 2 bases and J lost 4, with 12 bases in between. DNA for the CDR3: TGCGCCAGCAGCCAACCAGCCGGGGGGGGAAACACCATATATTTT. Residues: CASSQPAGGGNTIYF.

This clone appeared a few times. For the CDR3, the DNA is TGTGCCACGGCCCCAGCGGGGAGCGCCTACGAGCAGTACTTC. This sequence encodes CATAPAGSAYEQYF. V and J are TRBV6-5 and TRBJ2-7, with 7 positions matching TRBD2. V lost 10 bases and J lost 2; bases outside the gene matches: 11. Germline V CDR1 and CDR2: MNHEY, SVGAGI. This CDR3 comprises 14 residues.

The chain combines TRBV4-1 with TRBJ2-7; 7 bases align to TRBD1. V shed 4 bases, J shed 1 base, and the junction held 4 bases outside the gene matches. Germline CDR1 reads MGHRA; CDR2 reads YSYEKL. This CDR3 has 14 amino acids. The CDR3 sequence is CASSPPGQSYEQYF. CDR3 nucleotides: TGCGCCAGCAGCCCGCCGGGACAGTCCTACGAGCAGTACTTC.

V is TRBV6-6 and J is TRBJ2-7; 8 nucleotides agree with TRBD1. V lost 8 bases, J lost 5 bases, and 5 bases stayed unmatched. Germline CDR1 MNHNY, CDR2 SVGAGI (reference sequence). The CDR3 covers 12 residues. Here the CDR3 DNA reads TGTGCCAGCCGAGGGACAGGTGACGAGCAGTACTTC. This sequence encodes CASRGTGDEQYF.

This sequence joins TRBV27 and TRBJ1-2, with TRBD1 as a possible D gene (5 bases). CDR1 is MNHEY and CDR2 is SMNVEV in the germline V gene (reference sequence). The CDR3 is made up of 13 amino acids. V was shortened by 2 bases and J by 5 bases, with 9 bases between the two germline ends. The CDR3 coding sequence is TGTGCCAGCAGTTTAAGCAGGGCGTATGGCTACACCTTC. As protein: CASSLSRAYGYTF.

The CDR3 reads CASSFIGEGETQYF. The CDR3 coding sequence is TGTGCCAGCAGTTTCATAGGGGAGGGGGAGACCCAGTACTTC. The chain is built from TRBV28 and TRBJ2-5; TRBD2 matches 7 bases. The CDR3 runs to 14 residues. Per the germline V gene, CDR1 is MDHEN and CDR2 is SYDVKM. Trimming at V came to 3 bases and at J to 5 bases, leaving 6 bases not matched to a gene.

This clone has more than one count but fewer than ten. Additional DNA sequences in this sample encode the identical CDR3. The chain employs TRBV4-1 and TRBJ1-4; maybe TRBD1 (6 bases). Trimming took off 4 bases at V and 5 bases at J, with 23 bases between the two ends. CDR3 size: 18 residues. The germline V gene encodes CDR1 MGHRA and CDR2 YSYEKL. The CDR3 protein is CASSRGERWGRGNEKLFF. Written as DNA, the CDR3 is TGCGCCAGCAGCCGAGGGGAGAGATGGGGGAGGGGGAATGAAAAACTGTTTTTT.

CDR3 DNA sequence: TGTGCCAGCAGCCAATCGCTATACCTTTACAATGAGCAGTTCTTC. Translated: CASSQSLYLYNEQFF. The chain is built from TRBV4-2 and TRBJ2-1; D gene unclear. With 2 bases removed from V and 4 bases from J, the gap between germline ends came to 12 bases. This CDR3 region has 15 residues. Germline assignment: CDR1 LGHNA and CDR2 YNFKEQ.

The CDR3 loop reads CASSLLETRLDEQYF. CDR3 DNA: TGTGCCAGCAGCTTACTTGAGACTAGGCTCGACGAGCAGTACTTC. V usage is TRBV7-2 and J usage is TRBJ2-7; TRBD2 might be the D (6 bases). The CDR3 length is 15 residues. Germline V CDR1 and CDR2: SGHTA, FQGNSA. Trimming took off 2 bases at V and 5 bases at J, with 16 bases between the two ends.

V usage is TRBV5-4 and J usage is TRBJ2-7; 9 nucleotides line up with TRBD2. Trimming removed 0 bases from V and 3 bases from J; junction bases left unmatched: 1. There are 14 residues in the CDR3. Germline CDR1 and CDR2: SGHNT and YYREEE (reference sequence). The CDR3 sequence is CASSLASGDYEQYF. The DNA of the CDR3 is TGTGCCAGCAGCTTGGCTAGCGGGGACTACGAGCAGTACTTC.

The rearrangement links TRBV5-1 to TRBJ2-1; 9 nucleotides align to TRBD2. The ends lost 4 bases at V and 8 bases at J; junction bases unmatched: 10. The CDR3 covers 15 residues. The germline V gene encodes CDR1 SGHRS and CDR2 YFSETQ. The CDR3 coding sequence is TGCGCCAGCAGCGCTGGGACTAGCACGTTGCATGAGCAGTTCTTC. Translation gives CASSAGTSTLHEQFF.

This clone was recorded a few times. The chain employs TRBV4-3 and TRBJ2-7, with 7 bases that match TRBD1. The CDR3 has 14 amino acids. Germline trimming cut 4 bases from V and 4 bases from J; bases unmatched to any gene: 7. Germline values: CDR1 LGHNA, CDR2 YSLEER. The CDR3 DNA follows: TGCGCCAGCAGCCCATTGCAGGGGGAGTACGAGCAGTACTTC. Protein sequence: CASSPLQGEYEQYF.

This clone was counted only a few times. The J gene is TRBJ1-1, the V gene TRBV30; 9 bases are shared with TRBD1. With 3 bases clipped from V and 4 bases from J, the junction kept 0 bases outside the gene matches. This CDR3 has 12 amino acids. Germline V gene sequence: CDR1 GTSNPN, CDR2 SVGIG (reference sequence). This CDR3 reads CAWRTGGTEAFF. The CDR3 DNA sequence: TGTGCCTGGAGGACAGGGGGCACTGAAGCTTTCTTT. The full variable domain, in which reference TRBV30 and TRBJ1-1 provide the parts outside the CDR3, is SQTIHQWPATLVQPVGSPLSLECTVEGTSNPNLYWYRQAAGRGLQLLFYSVGIGQISSEVPQNLSASRPQDRQFILSSKKLLLSDSGFYLCAWRTGGTEAFFGQGTRLTVV.

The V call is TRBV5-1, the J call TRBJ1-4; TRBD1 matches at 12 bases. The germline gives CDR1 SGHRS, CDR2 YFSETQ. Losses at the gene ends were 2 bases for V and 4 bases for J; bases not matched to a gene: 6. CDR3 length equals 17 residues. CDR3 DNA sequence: TGCGCCAGCAGCTTTGGGACAGGGGGCGTTGGTAATGAAAAACTGTTTTTT. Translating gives CASSFGTGGVGNEKLFF. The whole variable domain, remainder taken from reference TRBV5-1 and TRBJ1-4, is KAGVTQTPRYLIKTRGQQVTLSCSPISGHRSVSWYQQTPGQGLQFLFEYFSETQRNKGNFPGRFSGRQFSNSRSEMNVSTLELGDSALYLCASSFGTGGVGNEKLFFGSGTQLSVL.

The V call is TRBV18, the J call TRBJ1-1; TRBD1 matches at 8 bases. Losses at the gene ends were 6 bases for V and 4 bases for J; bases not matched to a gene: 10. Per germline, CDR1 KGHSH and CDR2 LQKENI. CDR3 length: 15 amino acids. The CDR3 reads CASSAKTGEGTEAFF. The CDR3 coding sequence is TGTGCCAGCTCGGCCAAGACAGGGGAGGGCACTGAAGCTTTCTTT.

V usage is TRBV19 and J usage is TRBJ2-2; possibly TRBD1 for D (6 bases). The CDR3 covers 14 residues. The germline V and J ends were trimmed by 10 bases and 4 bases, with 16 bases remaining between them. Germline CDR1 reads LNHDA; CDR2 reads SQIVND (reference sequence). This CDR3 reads CATNQGSRTGELFF. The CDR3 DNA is TGTGCCACCAATCAGGGGTCTCGCACCGGGGAGCTGTTTTTT.